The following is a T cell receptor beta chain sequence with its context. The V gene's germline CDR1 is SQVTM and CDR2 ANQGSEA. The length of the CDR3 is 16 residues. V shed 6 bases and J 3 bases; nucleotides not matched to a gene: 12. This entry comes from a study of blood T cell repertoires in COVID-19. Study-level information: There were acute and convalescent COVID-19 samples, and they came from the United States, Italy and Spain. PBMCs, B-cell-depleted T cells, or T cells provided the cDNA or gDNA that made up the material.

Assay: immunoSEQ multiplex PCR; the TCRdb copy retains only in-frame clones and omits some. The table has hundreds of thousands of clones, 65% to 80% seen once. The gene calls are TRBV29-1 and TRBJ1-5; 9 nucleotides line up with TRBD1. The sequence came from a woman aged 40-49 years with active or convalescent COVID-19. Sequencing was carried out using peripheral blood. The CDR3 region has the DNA TGCAGCGTCATACTCCCGGGACAGGGTCTCAATCAGCCCCAGCATTTT. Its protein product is CSVILPGQGLNQPQHF.